A selection of T cell receptor beta chains follows, all from one sample in a study of blood T cell repertoires in COVID-19. Data came from immunoSEQ multiplex PCR; TCRdb stores just in-frame clones and leaves some out. The sample records 190,000 or so clones, roughly 88% being singletons. The sequenced material came from peripheral blood. The receptors were sampled from a woman of 80 years or more with acute or convalescent COVID-19. The CDR3 runs from the conserved cysteine through the conserved F or W. The order of the fields is V gene, J gene, D gene, clone size, CDR3 protein, CDR3 DNA. The D gene is left open where the match is weak. Not every row has a clone size; where given, it reads once, few, many or a size class.

>TRBV7-2|TRBJ1-2|NA|many
CASRTGSPQGGYTF
TGTGCCAGCCGTACCGGGAGCCCTCAAGGCGGCTACACCTTC
>TRBV29-1|TRBJ1-1|TRBD1|once
CSVRTGGAYTEAFF
TGCAGCGTTCGGACAGGGGGCGCTTACACTGAAGCTTTCTTT
>TRBV18|TRBJ2-5|NA|NA
CASSAGEETQYF
TGTGCCAGCTCAGCAGGGGAAGAGACCCAGTACTTC
>TRBV30|TRBJ2-2|TRBD1|NA
CAWSSPSGTGYTGELFF
TGTGCCTGGAGTTCGCCTTCCGGGACAGGGTACACCGGGGAGCTGTTTTTT
>TRBV4-1|TRBJ2-2|TRBD2|NA
CASSPPAGGPDTGELFF
TGCGCCAGCAGCCCACCGGCGGGGGGGCCGGACACCGGGGAGCTGTTTTTT
>TRBV7-2|TRBJ1-6|TRBD1|NA
CASSLSGTVNSPLHF
TGTGCCAGCAGCTTATCCGGGACAGTGAATTCACCCCTCCACTTT
>TRBV9|TRBJ2-2|NA|NA
CASSARGGFGNTGELFF
TGTGCCAGCAGCGCCCGCGGTGGTTTTGGTAACACCGGGGAGCTGTTTTTT
>TRBV9|TRBJ2-2|NA|NA
CASSVEGWGENTGELFF
TGTGCCAGCAGCGTAGAGGGGTGGGGCGAAAACACCGGGGAGCTGTTTTTT
>TRBV25-1|TRBJ2-5|TRBD2|NA
CASMRHREDETQYF
TGTGCCAGCATGCGACACCGGGAGGATGAGACCCAGTACTTC
>TRBV7-2|TRBJ2-5|TRBD1|NA
CASSFASTGAETQYF
TGTGCCAGCAGCTTCGCCTCGACAGGGGCAGAGACCCAGTACTTC
>TRBV5-1|TRBJ2-5|TRBD2|NA
CASSSGLAGRDQETQYF
TGCGCCAGCAGCTCTGGACTAGCGGGGCGGGACCAAGAGACCCAGTACTTC
>TRBV4-1|TRBJ2-1|TRBD2|NA
CASSRPGTSKFF
TGCGCCAGCAGCCGCCCCGGGACTAGTAAGTTCTTC
>TRBV9|TRBJ2-7|TRBD2|NA
CASSVGLAGGSWEQYF
TGTGCCAGCAGCGTAGGGTTAGCGGGAGGCTCTTGGGAGCAGTACTTC
>TRBV6-1|TRBJ2-3|NA|NA
CASSALGGARTDTQYF
TGTGCCAGCAGTGCCCTGGGCGGGGCCCGCACAGATACGCAGTATTTT
>TRBV6-9|TRBJ1-2|NA|NA
CASSWEGTPGYGYTF
TGTGCCAGCAGTTGGGAGGGGACCCCCGGCTATGGCTACACCTTC
>TRBV10-3|TRBJ2-5|NA|NA
CAIRTSEETQYF
TGTGCCATCAGGACTAGTGAAGAGACCCAGTACTTC
>TRBV7-9|TRBJ1-3|NA|NA
CASSLAISGNTIYF
TGTGCCAGCAGCTTAGCCATCTCTGGAAACACCATATATTTT
>TRBV5-1|TRBJ2-1|NA|NA
CASSLGSEREQFF
TGCGCCAGCAGCTTGGGTAGTGAGCGGGAGCAGTTCTTC
>TRBV28|TRBJ1-6|TRBD1|NA
CASSSPSPPNRGNSPLHF
TGTGCCAGCAGTTCACCGTCTCCCCCGAACAGGGGTAATTCACCCCTCCACTTT
>TRBV7-9|TRBJ1-5|TRBD1|NA
CASSLDRGNQPQHF
TGTGCCAGCAGCCTGGACAGGGGCAATCAGCCCCAGCATTTT
>TRBV24-1|TRBJ2-7|NA|NA
CATSDFGYEQYF
TGTGCCACCAGTGATTTCGGCTACGAGCAGTACTTC
>TRBV5-1|TRBJ1-2|NA|few
CASSLARVVGDYGYTF
TGCGCCAGCAGCTTGGCCAGGGTGGTAGGCGACTATGGCTACACCTTC
>TRBV20-1|TRBJ1-2|NA|NA
CSGFSGYGYTF
TGCAGCGGTTTCTCGGGCTATGGCTACACCTTC
>TRBV18|TRBJ2-1|TRBD2|NA
CATISAGGPYNEQFF
TGTGCCACCATTTCGGCGGGAGGGCCTTACAATGAGCAGTTCTTC
>TRBV10-3|TRBJ1-5|NA|NA
CAISEKEGSSNQPQHF
TGTGCCATCAGTGAGAAGGAGGGCAGCAGCAATCAGCCCCAGCATTTT
>TRBV11-3|TRBJ2-2|TRBD2|once
CASSLSGGNTGELFF
TGTGCCAGCAGCCTAAGCGGGGGGAACACCGGGGAGCTGTTTTTT